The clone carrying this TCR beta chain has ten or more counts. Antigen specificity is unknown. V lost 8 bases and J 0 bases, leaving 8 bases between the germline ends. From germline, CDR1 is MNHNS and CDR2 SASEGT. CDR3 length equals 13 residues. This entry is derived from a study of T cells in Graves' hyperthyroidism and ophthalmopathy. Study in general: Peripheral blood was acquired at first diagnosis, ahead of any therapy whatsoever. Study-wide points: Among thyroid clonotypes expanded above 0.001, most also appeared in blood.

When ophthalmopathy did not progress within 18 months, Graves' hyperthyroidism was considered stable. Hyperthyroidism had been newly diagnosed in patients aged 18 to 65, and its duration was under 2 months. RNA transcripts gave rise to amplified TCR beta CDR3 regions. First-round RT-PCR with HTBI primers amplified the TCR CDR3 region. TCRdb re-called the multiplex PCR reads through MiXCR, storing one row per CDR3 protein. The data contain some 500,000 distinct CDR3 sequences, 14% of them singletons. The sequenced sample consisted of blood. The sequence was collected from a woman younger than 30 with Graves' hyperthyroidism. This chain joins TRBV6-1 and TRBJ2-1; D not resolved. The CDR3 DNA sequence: TGTGCCAGCTTGAAGAGCTCCTACAATGAGCAGTTCTTC. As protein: CASLKSSYNEQFF.